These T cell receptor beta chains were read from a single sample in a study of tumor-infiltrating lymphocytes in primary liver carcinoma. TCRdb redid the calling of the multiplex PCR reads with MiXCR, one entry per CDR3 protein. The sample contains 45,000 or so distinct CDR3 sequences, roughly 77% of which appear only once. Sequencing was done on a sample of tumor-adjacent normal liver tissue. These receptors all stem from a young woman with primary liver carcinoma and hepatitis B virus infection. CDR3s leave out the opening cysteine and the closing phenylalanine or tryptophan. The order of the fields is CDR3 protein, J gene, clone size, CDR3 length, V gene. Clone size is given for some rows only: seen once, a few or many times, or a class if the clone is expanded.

CDR3 protein: ASSESDRAQSQY
J gene: .
clone size: .
CDR3 length: 12
V gene: TRBV10-2

CDR3 protein: ASSQGTTSGRVYNGQF
J gene: TRBJ2-1
clone size: .
CDR3 length: 16
V gene: TRBV4-1

CDR3 protein: SVGTGAVAF
J gene: TRBJ1-1
clone size: .
CDR3 length: 9
V gene: TRBV29-1

CDR3 protein: VINSKGTETF
J gene: TRBJ1-1
clone size: .
CDR3 length: 10
V gene: TRBV10-3

CDR3 protein: ASRTHGAVKNTEAL
J gene: TRBJ1-1
clone size: .
CDR3 length: 14
V gene: TRBV6-5

CDR3 protein: ASSLGLNQPQH
J gene: TRBJ1-5
clone size: many
CDR3 length: 11
V gene: TRBV7-9

CDR3 protein: SARVGATGEQY
J gene: TRBJ2-7
clone size: .
CDR3 length: 11
V gene: TRBV20-1

CDR3 protein: SVTTTSSGSTDTQY
J gene: TRBJ2-3
clone size: .
CDR3 length: 14
V gene: TRBV29-1

CDR3 protein: SAYKGSYTYEQY
J gene: TRBJ2-7
clone size: .
CDR3 length: 12
V gene: TRBV20-1

CDR3 protein: ASSLYETSGGNEQF
J gene: TRBJ2-1
clone size: .
CDR3 length: 14
V gene: TRBV7-2

CDR3 protein: SVENESETCYT
J gene: TRBJ1-2
clone size: once
CDR3 length: 11
V gene: TRBV29-1

CDR3 protein: ASNWAGTGRNNEQS
J gene: TRBJ2-1
clone size: .
CDR3 length: 14
V gene: TRBV11-2

CDR3 protein: ASSPDPQLNTGELL
J gene: TRBJ2-2
clone size: .
CDR3 length: 14
V gene: TRBV11-2

CDR3 protein: AISAGTGGSGANVLT
J gene: TRBJ2-6
clone size: many
CDR3 length: 15
V gene: TRBV10-3

CDR3 protein: AYTAATDTQY
J gene: TRBJ2-3
clone size: .
CDR3 length: 10
V gene: TRBV10-2

CDR3 protein: ASRLGGGLAKNIQY
J gene: TRBJ2-4
clone size: many
CDR3 length: 14
V gene: TRBV6-1

CDR3 protein: ASSLIIGGAHQETQY
J gene: TRBJ2-5
clone size: .
CDR3 length: 15
V gene: TRBV11-2

CDR3 protein: ASSLFELSTVTQY
J gene: TRBJ2-3
clone size: .
CDR3 length: 13
V gene: TRBV12-3/TRBV12-4

CDR3 protein: GSNSTGHEQF
J gene: TRBJ2-1
clone size: .
CDR3 length: 10
V gene: TRBV11-2

CDR3 protein: ASSSRAETGGTLYEQY
J gene: TRBJ2-7
clone size: .
CDR3 length: 16
V gene: TRBV12-3/TRBV12-4

CDR3 protein: ASSQEESAVTRY
J gene: TRBJ2-5
clone size: once
CDR3 length: 12
V gene: TRBV4-1

CDR3 protein: ASSFGEAAYEQY
J gene: TRBJ2-7
clone size: large
CDR3 length: 12
V gene: TRBV11-2

CDR3 protein: ASSQGFEMRSYNEQI
J gene: TRBJ2-1
clone size: .
CDR3 length: 15
V gene: TRBV4-3

CDR3 protein: ASSQHGSFSEANVLT
J gene: TRBJ2-6
clone size: .
CDR3 length: 15
V gene: TRBV5-6

CDR3 protein: ASLLNGETQY
J gene: TRBJ2-5
clone size: .
CDR3 length: 10
V gene: TRBV6-2/TRBV6-3

CDR3 protein: ASGQDGGGASYEQY
J gene: TRBJ2-7
clone size: once
CDR3 length: 14
V gene: TRBV4-2

CDR3 protein: ASSYYRGTVAF
J gene: TRBJ1-1
clone size: .
CDR3 length: 11
V gene: TRBV6-5

CDR3 protein: ASTWDKYYEQY
J gene: TRBJ2-7
clone size: .
CDR3 length: 11
V gene: TRBV5-1

CDR3 protein: ASSHRIAGGSRGEQF
J gene: TRBJ2-1
clone size: .
CDR3 length: 15
V gene: TRBV4-2

CDR3 protein: ASSPTTGATRELF
J gene: TRBJ2-2
clone size: .
CDR3 length: 13
V gene: TRBV4-1

CDR3 protein: ASSFSAAACRNEQF
J gene: TRBJ2-1
clone size: .
CDR3 length: 14
V gene: TRBV11-2

CDR3 protein: ASRLYLNTEAF
J gene: TRBJ1-1
clone size: once
CDR3 length: 11
V gene: TRBV28

CDR3 protein: ADSLSYEQH
J gene: TRBJ2-7
clone size: .
CDR3 length: 9
V gene: TRBV7-9

CDR3 protein: ASSARSPDRADTQY
J gene: TRBJ2-3
clone size: many
CDR3 length: 14
V gene: TRBV6-1

CDR3 protein: ASSQGNGATSTDTQY
J gene: TRBJ2-3
clone size: many
CDR3 length: 15
V gene: TRBV4-3

CDR3 protein: ASSDVAGGSTDTQY
J gene: TRBJ2-3
clone size: many
CDR3 length: 14
V gene: TRBV6-4

CDR3 protein: ASSLSGQGNNEQF
J gene: TRBJ2-1
clone size: many
CDR3 length: 13
V gene: TRBV28

CDR3 protein: ASLTKKWTSNTGELF
J gene: TRBJ2-2
clone size: .
CDR3 length: 15
V gene: TRBV4-1

CDR3 protein: ASCYNPESGSFPNTGELL
J gene: TRBJ2-2
clone size: .
CDR3 length: 18
V gene: TRBV6-6

CDR3 protein: VSSPRTETF
J gene: TRBJ1-1
clone size: .
CDR3 length: 9
V gene: TRBV11-2

CDR3 protein: ANSLRPYRTDTQY
J gene: TRBJ2-3
clone size: .
CDR3 length: 13
V gene: TRBV7-8

CDR3 protein: SVDGTSGSHEQL
J gene: TRBJ2-1
clone size: .
CDR3 length: 12
V gene: TRBV29-1

CDR3 protein: VSSVGDRAGGYT
J gene: TRBJ1-2
clone size: .
CDR3 length: 12
V gene: TRBV5-4

CDR3 protein: ASSEPQGVHTEAF
J gene: TRBJ1-1
clone size: .
CDR3 length: 13
V gene: TRBV10-1

CDR3 protein: ASSQEWVPQSPYNEQF
J gene: TRBJ2-1
clone size: .
CDR3 length: 16
V gene: TRBV4-1

CDR3 protein: ASMLRGNQETQY
J gene: TRBJ2-5
clone size: .
CDR3 length: 12
V gene: TRBV6-6